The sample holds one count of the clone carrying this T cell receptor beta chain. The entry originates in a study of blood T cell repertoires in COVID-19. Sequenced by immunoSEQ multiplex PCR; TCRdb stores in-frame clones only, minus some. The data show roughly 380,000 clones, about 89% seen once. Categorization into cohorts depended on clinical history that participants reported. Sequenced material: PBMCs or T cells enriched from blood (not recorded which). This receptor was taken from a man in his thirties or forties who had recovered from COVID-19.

CDR3 nucleotide sequence: TGTGCCAGCAGCATCCGGGTCGATGAGCAGTTCTTC. Amino acid sequence: CASSIRVDEQFF. The rearrangement joins TRBV7-9 to TRBJ2-1; D gene ambiguous. The CDR3 consists of 12 residues. Looked up from germline, CDR1 is SEHNR and CDR2 is FQNEAQ (reference sequence). V gave up 5 bases and J gave up 8 bases, with 10 bases separating them.